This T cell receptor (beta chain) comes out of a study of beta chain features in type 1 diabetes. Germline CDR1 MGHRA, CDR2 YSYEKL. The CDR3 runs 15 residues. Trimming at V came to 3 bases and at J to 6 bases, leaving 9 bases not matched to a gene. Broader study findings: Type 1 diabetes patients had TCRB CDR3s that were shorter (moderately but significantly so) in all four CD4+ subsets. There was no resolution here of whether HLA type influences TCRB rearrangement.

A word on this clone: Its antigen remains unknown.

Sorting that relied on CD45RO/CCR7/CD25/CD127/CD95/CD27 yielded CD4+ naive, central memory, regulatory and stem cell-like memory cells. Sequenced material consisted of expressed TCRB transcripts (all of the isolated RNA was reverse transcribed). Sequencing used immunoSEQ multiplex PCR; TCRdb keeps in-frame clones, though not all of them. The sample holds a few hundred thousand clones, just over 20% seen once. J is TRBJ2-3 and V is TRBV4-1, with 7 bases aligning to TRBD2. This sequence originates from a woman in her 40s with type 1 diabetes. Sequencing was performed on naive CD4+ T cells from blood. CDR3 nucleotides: TGCGCCAGCAGCCATGTGACGCGGGAGAGGGATACGCAGTATTTT. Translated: CASSHVTRERDTQYF.